Given below is one T cell receptor (beta chain) in context. Method: immunoSEQ multiplex PCR; TCRdb's copy keeps in-frame clones and lacks some. The repertoire has roughly 88,000 clones, 75% to 95% of them found once; the top ten carry roughly a sixth. These data are taken from a study of control samples from healthy donors and cancer patients. CDR3 length: 14 amino acids. Trimming pared 5 bases from V and 2 bases from J, leaving 10 bases between. CDR1 and CDR2 from the germline V gene are SGHVS and FQNEAQ. V gene TRBV7-8 combines with J gene TRBJ1-3; D gene ambiguous. The source of this sequence is a man aged 50 to 59 in good health. Sequenced: blood. The CDR3 loop is CASSQGGTGNTIYF. In DNA form, the CDR3 reads TGTGCCAGCAGCCAAGGAGGGACTGGAAACACCATATATTTT.